This T cell receptor beta chain is from a study of T cell responses to AZD1222 COVID-19 vaccine. This clone was found once. Its cognate antigen is unknown. The CDR3 is 13 residues long. With 1 base removed from V and 2 bases from J, the gap between germline ends came to 5 bases. Germline CDR1 reads LNHNV; CDR2 reads YYDKDF (reference sequence). Measured with immunoSEQ multiplex PCR; TCRdb has only the in-frame clones, and not every one. The sample has fewer than 70,000 clones, over 60% seen once. Whole-study results and caveats: Just a handful of people given AZD1222 tested seropositive at baseline. The reported proportion of spike-specific TCRs targeting unmutated variant regions was nearly half.

The rearrangement links TRBV15 to TRBJ2-5; D uncertain. The TCR originated in an adult who received the AZD1222 COVID-19 vaccine. Sequencing used peripheral blood, obtained 28 days after the second AZD1222 dose. In nucleotides, the CDR3 is TGTGCCACCAGCAGAGTGTATCAAGAGACCCAGTACTTC. Amino acid sequence: CATSRVYQETQYF.